The sequence of this T cell receptor (beta chain) was determined in a study of shared clonotypes between healthy human individuals (dated by TCRdb to about 2020). Study-wide context: The cohort included three men and a couple of women between 18 and 49 years of age. Per donor, three plates each were used for CD4 naive and CD4 memory, two for CD8 naive, and one for CD8 memory. Blood TCR repertoires of roughly 5 healthy adults were deeply sequenced to estimate repertoire size and the extent of clonotype sharing between individuals. To increase sequencing depth and limit assay-specific biases, TCR repertoire library preparation and sequencing were carried out by different laboratories using diverse techniques. Each donor's leukapheresis produced roughly between roughly 0.85 and 9 billion PBMCs.

CDR1 and CDR2 are drawn from the germline V gene (reference sequence): SGHNT, YYREEE. V is cut by 4 bases and J by 1 base, and the space between the germline ends is 15 bases. There are 15 amino acids in the CDR3, from cysteine to phenylalanine inclusive. Only the CDR3 region is kept as DNA, spanning 45 bases read in frame from base 1. Healthy HIV-negative adults with no recently reported acute infections or vaccinations were included as donors. Every donor was a Caucasian adult residing in Nashville, Tennessee, USA. CD4+ T cells were enriched by magnetic negative selection, after which naive cells were positively selected on CD45RA and the negative fraction was taken as the memory subset. Blood was collected by leukapheresis, and PBMCs were isolated by Ficoll-Histopaque density gradient centrifugation and then cryopreserved in liquid nitrogen vapor phase. Analytical flow cytometry was used to check the purity and quantity of each magnetically sorted T cell population. Genomic DNA was isolated from every sorted fraction and measured by UV absorbance on a Nanodrop 2000c.

Using the deep immunoSEQ assay, multiplex PCR amplified TCR CDR3 regions from genomic DNA. Extracted genomic DNA from each cell subset was distributed evenly across all wells of several immunoSEQ 96-well plates, and each plate was treated as a replicate. For sorted subsets, each replicate PCR was loaded with approximately 190 ng genomic DNA, equivalent to about 33,000 T cell genomes. Purified libraries were quantified with a Qubit 3.0 fluorometer, sized on a Bioanalyzer 2100, and re-quantified with the KAPA Library Quantification kit. Every immunoSEQ 96-well plate was sequenced on a separate single-read 150-cycle Illumina NextSeq 550 flow cell. Turning to the authors' computational methods: Because only junctional sequences without quality scores were contained in the immunoSEQ output, filtering matching that applied to full-length reads could not be performed. To assign V/J genes and CDR3, sequences were annotated against IMGT germline references using PyIR, a Python wrapper for IgBLAST v1.9. Any read was removed if the V/J assignment was weak (E-value above 1e-6), the CDR3 was missing, or the read contained stop codons, out-of-frame junctions, or ambiguous translated residues. V3J clonotypes were defined as sequences sharing an identical inferred V gene, J gene, and CDR3 amino acid sequence. The percentage overlap between two repertoires was calculated by dividing the number of shared unique clonotypes by the size of the smaller repertoire. RTK rarefaction, the Chao1 estimator, and Recon v2.1 estimates of unobserved clonotypes were used to assess repertoire richness. Generation probabilities were computed with OLGA for all TCRbeta clonotypes obtained by the gDNA method from a handful of donors. In TCRdb, the immuneACCESS table is reduced to in-frame sequences with V and J assigned. These tables do not hold every clone; where another copy was compared, an unresolved V gene accounts for under half, and the others remain unexplained. The V and J calls and clone size come from that table; D and trimming were worked out from the DNA. This sample comprises millions of clones, roughly 96% of them detected only once. Under 0.15% of the sample is held by the ten biggest clonotypes.

In the case of this clone: Its antigen remains unidentified. The record has no base qualities; no much larger clone is one base away.

What the authors observed across the whole study: Sharing across a few donors was observed for approximately 4.6% of naive CD4, over 3% of naive CD8, over 2% of memory CD4, and about 0.38% of memory CD8 clonotypes. Pairwise subsampling indicated that sequencing depth was expected to affect the degree of clonotype sharing among donors. Clonotypes shared by all four sorted-subset donors showed higher generation probabilities than non-shared clonotypes. Larger estimated clonotype richness was generally found for naive subsets than for memory subsets. Because the study included only a small number of donors, the genetic and exposure-history diversity represented was limited. Sampling was restricted to blood, and TCR repertoires in tissues likely differ from the TCR repertoires found in blood. Rarefaction of sorted-subset datasets indicated incomplete sequencing despite the large sequencing depth.

The source material was naive CD4+ T cells sorted from blood. This specimen's cell subset or site label, interpreted: CD45RA+ positively selected. This chain joins TRBV5-4 to TRBJ2-7; the best D guess is TRBD1, with 8 bases matching. The sequence was collected from a man between 18 and 29 years old in good health. The sequence in DNA is TGTGCCAGCAGCAGTGGACAGGGAGGGTCCTACGAGCAGTACTTC. This translates into CASSSGQGGSYEQYF.